The T cell receptor (beta chain) described here comes from a study of cytomegalovirus exposure and HLA in healthy donors. The PCR made use of 60 Vbeta and 13 Jbeta primers. TCRdb's table, derived via immunoSEQ multiplex PCR, lists solely in-frame clones and lacks some. This table has roughly 150,000 clones, around two thirds appearing once. CDR3 size: 14 residues. V lost 0 bases and J lost 4, with 9 bases in between. In germline, CDR1 is SGHNT, CDR2 YYREEE (reference sequence). The sample taken for sequencing was PBMCs. The V and J genes are TRBV5-4 and TRBJ2-3, with D hard to call. The TCR comes from a man under 40 in good health and CMV-seropositive. The CDR3 spells CASSLDLGADTQYF. The CDR3 region has the DNA TGTGCCAGCAGCTTGGATCTAGGTGCAGATACGCAGTATTTT. Complete variable domain (other parts from reference TRBV5-4 and TRBJ2-3): ETGVTQSPTHLIKTRGQQVTLRCSSQSGHNTVSWYQQALGQGPQFIFQYYREEENGRGNFPPRFSGLQFPNYSSELNVNALELDDSALYLCASSLDLGADTQYFGPGTRLTVL.